Below are 17 T cell receptor beta chains sequenced from a single sample in a study of cytomegalovirus exposure and HLA in healthy donors. The PCR was carried out with 60 Vbeta primers and 13 Jbeta primers. Using immunoSEQ multiplex PCR, the repertoire was profiled, and TCRdb retains in-frame clones only, with some absent. The table lists 180,000 or so clones, 82% of them singletons. The sequenced sample consisted of PBMCs. These TCRs come from a man between 35 and 55 years old in good health and CMV-seronegative.

The chain combines TRBV7-6 with TRBJ2-1; 7 bases match TRBD2. The V gene's germline CDR1 is SGHVS and CDR2 FNYEAQ. CDR3 length equals 16 residues. The V and J ends lost 4 bases and 3 bases, in that order; junction bases with no gene match: 9. The CDR3 reads CASSSPLGRGYNEQFF. The CDR3, as DNA: TGTGCCAGCAGCTCCCCTTTAGGGAGGGGCTACAATGAGCAGTTCTTC.

This clone came up once. The chain carries TRBV7-2 and TRBJ2-5; D perhaps matches TRBD2 (6 bases). The CDR3 totals 15 residues. Germline V gene data show CDR1 as SGHTA and CDR2 as FQGNSA. Trimming shortened V by 1 base and J by 1 base, and 10 bases separated the two germline ends. This chain's CDR3 is CASSLGGTGQETQYF. CDR3 DNA sequence: TGTGCCAGCAGCTTAGGAGGGACTGGCCAAGAGACCCAGTACTTC. The full variable domain, in which reference TRBV7-2 and TRBJ2-5 provide the parts outside the CDR3, is GAGVSQSPSNKVTEKGKDVELRCDPISGHTALYWYRQSLGQGLEFLIYFQGNSAPDKSGLPSDRFSAERTGGSVSTLTIQRTQQEDSAVYLCASSLGGTGQETQYFGPGTRLLVL.

This clone was observed once. The V and J genes are TRBV7-3 and TRBJ2-3; D is possibly TRBD2 (6 bases). This CDR3 is 16 amino acids long. With 5 bases removed from V and 2 bases from J, the gap between germline ends came to 17 bases. Germline CDR1 and CDR2: SGHTA and FQGTGA. This CDR3 is CASSPWGVLDTDTQYF. CDR3 coding DNA: TGTGCCAGCAGCCCTTGGGGGGTGTTGGACACAGATACGCAGTATTTT.

This clone has only one observation. The rearrangement uses TRBV4-2 and TRBJ2-3, with D possibly matching TRBD2 (6 bases). This CDR3 has 15 amino acids. With 4 bases removed from V and 1 base from J, the gap between germline ends came to 12 bases. Germline lookup yields CDR1 LGHNA and CDR2 YNFKEQ. In DNA form, the CDR3 reads TGTGCCAGCAGCCCATGGGACTCTGGCACAGATACGCAGTATTTT. Residues: CASSPWDSGTDTQYF.

The rearrangement uses TRBV5-6 and TRBJ2-7; 9 positions match TRBD2. J was trimmed by 0 bases and V by 0 bases; bases with no gene match: 4. CDR1 and CDR2 from the germline V gene are SGHDT and YYEEEE. This CDR3 has 16 amino acids. The CDR3 here is CASSLGLAVSSYEQYF. Here the CDR3 DNA reads TGTGCCAGCAGCTTGGGACTAGCGGTTAGCTCCTACGAGCAGTACTTC.

Points on this clone: Other DNA sequences from this sample encode an identical CDR3 as well. The V gene is TRBV15, the J gene TRBJ1-2; no reliable D call. CDR3 length: 13 residues. V lost 0 bases, J lost 3 bases, and 5 bases lay in between. The germline CDR1 and CDR2 sequences are LNHNV and YYDKDF (reference sequence). CDR3 nucleotides: TGTGCCACCAGCAGAGACGGTCACTATGGCTACACCTTC. This gives the protein CATSRDGHYGYTF.

The rearrangement uses TRBV7-2 and TRBJ2-3; TRBD2 agrees at 13 bases. V lost 2 bases to trimming and J lost 2 bases; unmatched junction nucleotides: 7. The CDR3 loop spans 18 amino acids. Germline CDR1 SGHTA, CDR2 FQGNSA. The CDR3 sequence: CASSLQRTSGGSTDTQYF. The DNA for the CDR3 is TGTGCCAGCAGCTTACAACGGACTAGCGGGGGTTCCACAGATACGCAGTATTTT.

This clone has a single count. The genes are TRBV11-3 and TRBJ2-7, with TRBD1 matching over 8 bases. The germline CDR1 and CDR2 sequences are SGHNT and YENEEA. The length of the CDR3 is 14 residues. Trimming removed 5 bases from V and 3 bases from J; junction bases left unmatched: 6. The CDR3 region has the DNA TGTGCCAGCAGCCGAGGGACAGGAGACTACGAGCAGTACTTC. This sequence encodes CASSRGTGDYEQYF.

This clone showed up just once. The chain combines TRBV28 with TRBJ2-3, with 7 bases matching TRBD1. The CDR3 length is 19 residues. The germline V gene encodes CDR1 MDHEN and CDR2 SYDVKM. V shed 5 bases, J shed 4 bases, and the junction held 21 bases outside the gene matches. CDR3 bases: TGTGCCAGCAGTACTATATTCCCAACCGGGACAGATCATGCAGATACGCAGTATTTT. Translation gives CASSTIFPTGTDHADTQYF.

The CDR3 DNA is TGTGCCAGCAGCTCCAGAACTAGCGGGGGTCAAGATACGCAGTATTTT. This gives the protein CASSSRTSGGQDTQYF. This chain connects TRBV4-2 to TRBJ2-3; 11 bases fit TRBD2. The J segment lost 5 bases and the V segment lost 5 bases, leaving 9 bases of the junction unmatched. Germline CDR1 reads LGHNA; CDR2 reads YNFKEQ. The CDR3 is made up of 16 amino acids.

The gene calls are TRBV5-1 and TRBJ1-2, with 7 nucleotides matching TRBD1. This CDR3 region has 13 residues. Germline V CDR1 and CDR2: SGHRS, YFSETQ. J lost 8 bases, V lost 0 bases, and 4 bases had no gene match. CDR3 in amino acids: CASSLVGGRGYTF. CDR3 nucleotide sequence: TGCGCCAGCAGCTTGGTAGGGGGCAGGGGCTACACCTTC.

This clone was detected only once. V usage is TRBV10-1 and J usage is TRBJ2-7; D is perhaps TRBD2 (6 bases). V was trimmed by 10 bases and J by 2 bases, leaving 12 bases between them. CDR1 and CDR2 from the germline V gene are WNHNN and SYGVQD (reference sequence). CDR3 length: 12 amino acids. Written as DNA, the CDR3 is TGCGCCACGAGGACGGGAGCCTACGAGCAGTACTTC. This gives the protein CATRTGAYEQYF.

The chain combines TRBV2 with TRBJ1-5; D call uncertain. V lost 1 base to trimming and J lost 9 bases, with 16 bases between them. CDR3 length: 15 residues. Looked up from germline, CDR1 is SNHLY and CDR2 is FYNNEI. The CDR3 sequence is CASSEDQLPRGPQHF. CDR3 sequence (DNA): TGTGCCAGCAGTGAAGATCAACTCCCCCGAGGGCCCCAGCATTTT.

CDR3 region: CASTTGWVRSRLEAFF. The CDR3 region has the DNA TGTGCCAGCACCACGGGGTGGGTAAGGAGTCGGTTAGAAGCTTTCTTT. The chain links TRBV28 to TRBJ1-1; D is uncertain. Trimming cost V 7 bases and J 8 bases, with 26 bases left between them. This CDR3 comprises 16 residues. The germline CDR1 and CDR2 sequences are MDHEN and SYDVKM.

This chain joins TRBV7-9 and TRBJ1-3; D is unresolved. The CDR3 length is 15 residues. CDR1 and CDR2 from the germline V gene are SEHNR and FQNEAQ (reference sequence). Trimming took 5 bases from V and 2 from J, leaving 13 bases between them. The CDR3 DNA reads TGTGCCAGCAGCACTCTCCAGGTAGCTGGAAACACCATATATTTT. Translation gives CASSTLQVAGNTIYF.

The rearrangement joins TRBV5-1 to TRBJ2-7, with 7 bases aligning to TRBD1. The V and J ends lost 4 bases and 3 bases, in that order; junction bases with no gene match: 10. Germline CDR1 reads SGHRS; CDR2 reads YFSETQ. The CDR3 loop spans 15 amino acids. Here the CDR3 DNA reads TGCGCCAGCAGCCCGGGGACAGCTACTAACTACGAGCAGTACTTC. Protein product: CASSPGTATNYEQYF.

The chain is built from TRBV4-3 and TRBJ2-7, with 8 bases matching TRBD2. The CDR3 is 15 amino acids. The ends lost 6 bases at V and 0 bases at J; junction bases unmatched: 7. Germline lookup yields CDR1 LGHNA and CDR2 YSLEER. The chain's CDR3 is CASRATSGSSYEQYF. The DNA of the CDR3 is TGCGCCAGCAGGGCAACTAGCGGAAGCTCCTACGAGCAGTACTTC.